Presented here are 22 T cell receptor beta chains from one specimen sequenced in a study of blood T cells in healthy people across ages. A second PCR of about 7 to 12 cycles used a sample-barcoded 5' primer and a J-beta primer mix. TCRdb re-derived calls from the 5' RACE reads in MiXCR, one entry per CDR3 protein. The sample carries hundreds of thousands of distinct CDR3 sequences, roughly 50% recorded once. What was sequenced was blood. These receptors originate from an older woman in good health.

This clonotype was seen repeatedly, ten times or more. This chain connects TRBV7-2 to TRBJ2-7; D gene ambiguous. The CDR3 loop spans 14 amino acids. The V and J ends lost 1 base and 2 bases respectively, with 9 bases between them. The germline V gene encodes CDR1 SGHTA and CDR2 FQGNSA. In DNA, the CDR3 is TGTGCCAGCAGCTTAGATGCGAAACCCTACGAGCAGTACTTC. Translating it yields CASSLDAKPYEQYF.

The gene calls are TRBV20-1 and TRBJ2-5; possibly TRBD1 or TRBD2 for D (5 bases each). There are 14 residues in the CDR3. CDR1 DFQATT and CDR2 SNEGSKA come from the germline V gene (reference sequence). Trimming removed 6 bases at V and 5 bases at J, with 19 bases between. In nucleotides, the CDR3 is TGCAGTGCCAGGGACCCCTTAGGGGTCGAGACCCAGTACTTC. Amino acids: CSARDPLGVETQYF.

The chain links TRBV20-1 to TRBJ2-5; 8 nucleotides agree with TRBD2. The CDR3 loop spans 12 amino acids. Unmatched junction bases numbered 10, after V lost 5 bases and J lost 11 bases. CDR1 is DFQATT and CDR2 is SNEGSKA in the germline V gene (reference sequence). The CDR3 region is CSACTPGLGQYF. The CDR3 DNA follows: TGCAGTGCTTGCACACCGGGACTAGGGCAGTACTTC.

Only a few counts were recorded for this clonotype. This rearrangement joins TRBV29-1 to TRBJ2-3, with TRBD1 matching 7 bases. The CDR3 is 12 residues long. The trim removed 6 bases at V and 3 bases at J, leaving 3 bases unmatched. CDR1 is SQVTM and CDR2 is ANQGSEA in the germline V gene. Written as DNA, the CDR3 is TGCAGCGTAGGGGGCCGGACAGATACGCAGTATTTT. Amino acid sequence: CSVGGRTDTQYF.

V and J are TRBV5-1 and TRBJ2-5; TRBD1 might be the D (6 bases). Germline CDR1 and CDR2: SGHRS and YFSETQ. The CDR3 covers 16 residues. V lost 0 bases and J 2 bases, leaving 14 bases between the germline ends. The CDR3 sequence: CASSLAGGSVQETQYF. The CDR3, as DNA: TGCGCCAGCAGCTTGGCTGGGGGCTCGGTGCAAGAGACCCAGTACTTC.

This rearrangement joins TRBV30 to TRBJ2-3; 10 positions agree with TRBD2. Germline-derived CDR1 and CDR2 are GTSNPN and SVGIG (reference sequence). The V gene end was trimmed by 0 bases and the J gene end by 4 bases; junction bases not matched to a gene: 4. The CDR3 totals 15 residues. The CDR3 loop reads CAWSVPSGSADTQYF. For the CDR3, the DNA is TGTGCCTGGAGTGTACCTAGCGGGAGTGCAGATACGCAGTATTTT.

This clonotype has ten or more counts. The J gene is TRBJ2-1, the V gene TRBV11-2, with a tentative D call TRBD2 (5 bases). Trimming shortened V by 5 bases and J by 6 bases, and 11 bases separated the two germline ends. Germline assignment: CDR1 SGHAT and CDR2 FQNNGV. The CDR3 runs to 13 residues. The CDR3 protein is CASSPGGSNEQFF. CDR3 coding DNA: TGTGCCAGCAGCCCCGGTGGGAGCAATGAGCAGTTCTTC.

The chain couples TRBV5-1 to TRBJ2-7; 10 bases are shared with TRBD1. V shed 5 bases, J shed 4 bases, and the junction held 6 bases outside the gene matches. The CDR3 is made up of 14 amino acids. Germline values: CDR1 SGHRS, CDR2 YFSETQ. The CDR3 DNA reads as TGCGCCAGCAGACAGGGGACAGGGGTTTACGAGCAGTACTTC. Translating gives CASRQGTGVYEQYF.

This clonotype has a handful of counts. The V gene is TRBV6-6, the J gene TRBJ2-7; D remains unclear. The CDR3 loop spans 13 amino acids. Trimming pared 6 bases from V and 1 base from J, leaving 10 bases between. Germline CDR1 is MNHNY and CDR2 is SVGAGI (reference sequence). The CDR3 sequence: CASSQGRSYEQYF. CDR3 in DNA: TGTGCCAGCAGCCAAGGACGGTCCTACGAGCAGTACTTC.

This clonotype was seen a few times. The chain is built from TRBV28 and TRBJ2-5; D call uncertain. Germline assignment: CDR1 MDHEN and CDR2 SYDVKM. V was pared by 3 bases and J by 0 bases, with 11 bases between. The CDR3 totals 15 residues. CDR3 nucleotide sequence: TGTGCCAGCAGTTTGGTGCACCAGTACCAAGAGACCCAGTACTTC. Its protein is CASSLVHQYQETQYF.

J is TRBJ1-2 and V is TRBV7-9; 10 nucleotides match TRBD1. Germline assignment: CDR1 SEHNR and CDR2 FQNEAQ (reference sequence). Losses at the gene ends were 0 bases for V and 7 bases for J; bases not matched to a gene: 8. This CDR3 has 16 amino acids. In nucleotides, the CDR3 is TGTGCCAGCAGCTTAGCAGGTGGGACAGGGGACGGTGGCTACACCTTC. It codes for CASSLAGGTGDGGYTF.

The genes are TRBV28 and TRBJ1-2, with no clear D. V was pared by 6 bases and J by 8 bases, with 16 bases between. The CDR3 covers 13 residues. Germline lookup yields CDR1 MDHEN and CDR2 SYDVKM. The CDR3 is CASRSQGLGGYTF. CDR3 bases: TGTGCCAGCAGGTCACAAGGATTGGGGGGCTACACCTTC.

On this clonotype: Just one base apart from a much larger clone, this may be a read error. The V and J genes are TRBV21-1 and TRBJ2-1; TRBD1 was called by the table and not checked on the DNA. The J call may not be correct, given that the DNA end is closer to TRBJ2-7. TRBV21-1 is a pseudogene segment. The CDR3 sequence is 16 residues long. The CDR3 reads CASSSRYPGAAYEQYF. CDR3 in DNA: TGTGCCAGCAGCTCCCGATATCCGGGGGCGGCCTACGAGCAGTACTTC.

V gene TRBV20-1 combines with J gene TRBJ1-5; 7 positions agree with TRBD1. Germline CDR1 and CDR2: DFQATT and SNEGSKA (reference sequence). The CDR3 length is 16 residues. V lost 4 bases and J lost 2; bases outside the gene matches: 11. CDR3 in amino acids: CSATVYRGQGNQPQHF. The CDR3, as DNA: TGCAGTGCTACCGTTTACAGGGGTCAAGGCAATCAGCCCCAGCATTTT.

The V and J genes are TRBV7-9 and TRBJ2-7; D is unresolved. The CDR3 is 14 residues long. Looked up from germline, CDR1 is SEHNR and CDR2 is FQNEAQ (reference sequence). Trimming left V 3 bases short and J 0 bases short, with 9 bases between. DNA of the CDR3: TGTGCCAGCAGCTTTGTAGTCAGCTCCTACGAGCAGTACTTC. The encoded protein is CASSFVVSSYEQYF.

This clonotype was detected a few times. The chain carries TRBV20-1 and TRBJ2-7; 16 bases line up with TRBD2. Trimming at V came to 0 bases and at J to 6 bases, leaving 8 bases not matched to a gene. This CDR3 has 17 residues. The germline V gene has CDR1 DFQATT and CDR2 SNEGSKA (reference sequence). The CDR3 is CSARDQGGTSGRGEQYF. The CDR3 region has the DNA TGCAGTGCTAGAGACCAAGGGGGGACTAGCGGGAGGGGCGAGCAGTACTTC.

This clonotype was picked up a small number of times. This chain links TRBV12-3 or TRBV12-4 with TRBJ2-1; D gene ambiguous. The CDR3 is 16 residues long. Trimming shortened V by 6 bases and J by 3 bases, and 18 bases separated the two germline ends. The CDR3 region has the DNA TGTGCCAGCAGCCTTTTTTCGGATCCCCGCTACAATGAGCAGTTCTTC. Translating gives CASSLFSDPRYNEQFF.

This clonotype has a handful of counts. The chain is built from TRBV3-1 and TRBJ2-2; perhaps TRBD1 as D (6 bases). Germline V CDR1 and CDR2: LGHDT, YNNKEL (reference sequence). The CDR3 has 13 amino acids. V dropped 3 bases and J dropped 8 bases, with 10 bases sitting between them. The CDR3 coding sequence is TGTGCCAGCAGCCATACTACAGGGGGGGAGCTGTTTTTT. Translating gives CASSHTTGGELFF.

Here the CDR3 DNA reads TGCAGTGCTAGATGGCAGAACACTGAAGCTTTCTTT. This gives the protein CSARWQNTEAFF. The gene calls are TRBV20-1 and TRBJ1-1; D is unclear. Trimming pared 2 bases from V and 1 base from J, leaving 5 bases between. Germline assignment: CDR1 DFQATT and CDR2 SNEGSKA (reference sequence). This CDR3 has 12 residues.

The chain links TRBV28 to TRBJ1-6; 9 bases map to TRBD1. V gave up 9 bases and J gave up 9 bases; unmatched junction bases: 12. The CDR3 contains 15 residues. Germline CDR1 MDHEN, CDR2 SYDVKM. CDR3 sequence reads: CASSDRDRGISPLHF. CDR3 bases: TGTGCCAGTTCGGACCGAGACAGGGGGATTTCACCCCTCCACTTT.

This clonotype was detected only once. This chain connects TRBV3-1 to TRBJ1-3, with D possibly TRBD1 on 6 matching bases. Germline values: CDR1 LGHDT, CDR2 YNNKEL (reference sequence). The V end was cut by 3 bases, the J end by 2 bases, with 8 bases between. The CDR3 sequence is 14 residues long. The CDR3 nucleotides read TGTGCCAGCAGCCAGGGGGGGCCTGGAAACACCATATATTTT. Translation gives CASSQGGPGNTIYF.

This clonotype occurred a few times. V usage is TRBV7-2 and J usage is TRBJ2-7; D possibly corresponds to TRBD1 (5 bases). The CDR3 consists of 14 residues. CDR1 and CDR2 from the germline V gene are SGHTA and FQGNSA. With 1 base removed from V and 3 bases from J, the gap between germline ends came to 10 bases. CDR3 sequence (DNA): TGTGCCAGCAGCTTAGGACGGACATACTACGAGCAGTACTTC. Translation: CASSLGRTYYEQYF.